Included here is one T cell receptor (beta chain) sequence, with context. This sample was included in a study of shared clonotypes between healthy human individuals. Sequencing used immunoSEQ multiplex PCR; TCRdb keeps in-frame clones, though not all of them. Counted here are 600,000 to 750,000 clones, less than 95% occurring once; the ten biggest clones make up about 33%. The CDR3 length is 20 residues. Trimming removed 1 base from V and 1 base from J; junction bases left unmatched: 15. Germline assignment: CDR1 SGHTA and CDR2 FQGTGA. The sequence was collected from a man between 18 and 29 years old in good health. Some clones in this sample may be carry-over from other donors' samples. V gene TRBV7-3 combines with J gene TRBJ2-1, with 8 nucleotides matching TRBD2. The sequencing input was memory CD8+ T cells from PBMCs. Subset noted: CD45RO+ cells pooled with CCR7-negative TemRA cells. CDR3 sequence reads: CASSLIGGGSVAGSYNEQFF. The CDR3 DNA follows: TGTGCCAGCAGCTTAATTGGCGGGGGCTCGGTAGCGGGATCCTACAATGAGCAGTTCTTC. The variable domain in full, completed from reference TRBV7-3 and TRBJ2-1, reads GAGVSQTPSNKVTEKGKYVELRCDPISGHTALYWYRQSLGQGPEFLIYFQGTGAADDSGLPNDRFFAVRPEGSVSTLKIQRTERGDSAVYLCASSLIGGGSVAGSYNEQFFGPGTRLTVL.